The clone carrying this T cell receptor (beta chain) has at least ten counts. Its antigen remains unknown. Per germline, CDR1 SGHDT and CDR2 YYEEEE. V gave up 4 bases and J gave up 4 bases, with 11 bases separating them. CDR3 length equals 14 residues. The data derive from a study of CD8 T cells in ankylosing spondylitis. Study-level results: Existing reports had already noted some motif variants in reactive arthritis synovial fluid and blood.

TCRdb reprocessed the 5' RACE reads with MiXCR, giving one entry per CDR3 protein. This table has roughly 150,000 distinct CDR3 sequences, around a third appearing once. Sequences were obtained from synovial fluid, either unsorted or a sorted T cell fraction (not recorded which). The TCR sequence derives from a male donor with ankylosing spondylitis. The chain couples TRBV5-6 to TRBJ2-2; TRBD1 is a possible D gene (5 bases). The CDR3 loop is CASSLTGLTGELFF. CDR3 bases: TGTGCCAGCAGCCTAACAGGTCTCACCGGGGAGCTGTTTTTT. Full variable domain (rest looked up from reference TRBV5-6 and TRBJ2-2): DAGVTQSPTHLIKTRGQQVTLRCSPKSGHDTVSWYQQALGQGPQFIFQYYEEEERQRGNFPDRFSGHQFPNYSSELNVNALLLGDSALYLCASSLTGLTGELFFGEGSRLTVL.